These T cell receptor beta chains were read from a single sample in a study of Tregs in tolerant kidney transplant recipients. The method was immunoSEQ multiplex PCR; TCRdb's version includes in-frame clones alone and lacks a portion of them. The sample consists of 200,000 to 300,000 clones, approximately 83% of them appearing once. Specimen: CD4+ T cells from blood. The receptors were sampled from a human donor in good health. Each CDR3 is given without its conserved first and last residue. Each record gives: CDR3 protein, clone size, V gene, D gene. A D gene is named only where the DNA matches it firmly. Size tells how often a clone was seen (once, few, many) or the class of an expanded clone, and some rows leave it out.

ASSDGRTNYGYT | once | TRBV6-4 | .
ASRGAGAYEQY | . | TRBV5-1 | .
ASIGLAGGYTDTQY | . | TRBV19 | TRBD2
ASSLSSGEYNEQF | . | TRBV11-3 | TRBD2
ASSSGTANVLT | . | TRBV9 | .
ASSGVSSGNTIY | . | TRBV27 | .
ASSTWTSVNNEQF | once | TRBV7-2 | TRBD2
ASSQRNTGELF | . | TRBV7-7 | .
ASSSGTSNTEAF | . | TRBV4-1 | .
ASSTEQGGYSYYNEQF | . | TRBV19 | .
ASSDHPGLPQH | . | TRBV6-4 | .
ASSLNGGGVTEAF | . | TRBV5-1 | TRBD1
ASSLGDRNTEAF | . | TRBV5-1 | .
ASSSVGGGGGEKLF | . | TRBV7-9 | .
ASSTSATNEKLF | once | TRBV6-5 | .
ASTASGGGTYEQY | . | TRBV5-1 | .
ASSVGTAVDTQY | . | TRBV9 | .
ASSEIWTGGSYEQY | . | TRBV6-1 | TRBD1
ASSFDFTGTYEQY | . | TRBV5-1 | .
AIGGASRLEAF | . | TRBV10-3 | .
ASSQGYSGTLLGNEQF | . | TRBV7-8 | .
ASRRQGAREQY | . | TRBV6-5 | TRBD1
SVGAVDSYEQY | . | TRBV29-1 | .
ASSLVPVSNGYTDTQY | . | TRBV11-2 | .
ASSQKGTGVSTGELF | . | TRBV4-2 | TRBD1
ASSDSVGAREQY | . | TRBV10-1 | TRBD2
ASRLPGRETANEQF | . | TRBV27 | .
AWSVGQNYGYT | . | TRBV30 | .
ASTFHGQGAEQY | . | TRBV2 | TRBD1
ASSYRDEQF | . | TRBV6-6 | .
ASTPHASGNTEAF | . | TRBV6-6 | .
ASSSQGNRYEQY | . | TRBV2 | .
SVDLAANTGELF | . | TRBV29-1 | .
ASSGAGTGNEKLF | . | TRBV6-6 | TRBD1
ASSPRELGGNTEAF | . | TRBV18 | .
ASSGQGGNQPQH | . | TRBV2 | .
ASSPQGANTEAF | . | TRBV6-6 | TRBD1
ASILQGTQPQH | few | TRBV21-1 | .
ASSYSQTRSNYGYT | . | TRBV6-6 | .
ASSEPGEQY | few | TRBV6-5 | .
ASSSGASNYGYT | few | TRBV9 | .
ASSRGQAYEQY | . | TRBV2 | TRBD1
ASSLGTSAYNEQF | . | TRBV11-3 | TRBD2
ASSPDRGGKKLF | . | TRBV6-5 | TRBD1
ASSQEYGGAYNEQF | . | TRBV4-2 | TRBD2
ATSSGKTSGGAEELF | . | TRBV15 | TRBD2
ASSDRVPGELF | . | TRBV6-5 | TRBD1
ASWTATNEKLF | . | TRBV6-5 | .
ASSRWSGGVGSYEQY | once | TRBV19 | TRBD2
ASSFETGTEAF | . | TRBV7-9 | TRBD1
ASMTDTDTEAF | . | TRBV2 | .
ASNPRPGNYGYT | . | TRBV6-1 | .
ASSRYRRATGGQSDEQY | . | TRBV27 | TRBD1
ASSGAPSGTDTQY | . | TRBV9 | .